The next 2 T cell receptor beta chains were all read from a single sample in a study of T cell repertoires in cytomegalovirus infection. These receptors have no known antigen. MiXCR, run by TCRdb on the reads, gives a single entry per CDR3 protein. The sample has 250,000 to 400,000 distinct CDR3 sequences, approximately 25% seen once; the top ten hold 10% to 15%. Sequencing used cultured PBMCs, obtained from culture after CMV antigen stimulation. The receptors come from a human donor in good health (CMV status not recorded). Some clones in this sample may be carry-over from other donors' samples.

The chain has TRBV7-2 and TRBJ1-1; D ambiguous. The V gene lost 5 bases and the J gene lost 4 bases, with 11 bases spanning the gap. From germline, CDR1 is SGHTA and CDR2 FQGNSA. The CDR3 extends over 13 amino acids. CDR3 residues: CASSPYITTEAFF. The CDR3 nucleotides read TGTGCCAGCAGCCCCTACATAACCACTGAAGCTTTCTTT.

In nucleotides, the CDR3 is TGTGCCAGCAGTTTCGGCGGGGTGTCGCACGAGCAGTACGTC. Translating gives CASSFGGVSHEQYV. The chain carries TRBV12-3 or TRBV12-4 and TRBJ2-7; perhaps TRBD2 as D (6 bases). The CDR3 consists of 14 residues. V lost 3 bases and J 5 bases, leaving 14 bases between the germline ends.